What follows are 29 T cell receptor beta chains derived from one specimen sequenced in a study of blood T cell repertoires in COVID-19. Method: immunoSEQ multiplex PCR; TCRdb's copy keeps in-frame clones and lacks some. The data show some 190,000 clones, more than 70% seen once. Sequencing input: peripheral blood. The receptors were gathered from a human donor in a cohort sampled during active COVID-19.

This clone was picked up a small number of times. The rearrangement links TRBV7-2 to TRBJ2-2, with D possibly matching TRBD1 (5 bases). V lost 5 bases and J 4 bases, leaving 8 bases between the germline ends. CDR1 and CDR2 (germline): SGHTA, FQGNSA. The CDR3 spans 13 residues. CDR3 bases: TGTGCCAGCAGCGTACAGGTCACCGGGGAGCTGTTTTTT. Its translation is CASSVQVTGELFF.

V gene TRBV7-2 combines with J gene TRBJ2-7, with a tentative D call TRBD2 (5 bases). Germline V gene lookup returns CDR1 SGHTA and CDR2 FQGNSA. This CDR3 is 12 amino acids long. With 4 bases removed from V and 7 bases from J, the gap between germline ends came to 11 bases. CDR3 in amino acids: CASSSVSGEQYF. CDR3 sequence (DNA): TGTGCCAGCAGCTCCGTCTCGGGAGAGCAGTACTTC.

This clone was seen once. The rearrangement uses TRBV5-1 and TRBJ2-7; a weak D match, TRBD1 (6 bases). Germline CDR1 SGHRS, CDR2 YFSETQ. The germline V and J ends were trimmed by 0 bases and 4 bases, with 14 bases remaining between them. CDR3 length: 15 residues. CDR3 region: CASSLAAGEMYEQYF. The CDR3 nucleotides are TGCGCCAGCAGCTTGGCGGCAGGGGAAATGTACGAGCAGTACTTC.

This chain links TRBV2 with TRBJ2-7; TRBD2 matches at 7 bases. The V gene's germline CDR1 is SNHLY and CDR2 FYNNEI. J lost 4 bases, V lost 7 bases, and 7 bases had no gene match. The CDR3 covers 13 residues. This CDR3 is CASTLYGGYEQYF. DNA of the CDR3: TGTGCCAGCACCCTGTACGGGGGGTACGAGCAGTACTTC.

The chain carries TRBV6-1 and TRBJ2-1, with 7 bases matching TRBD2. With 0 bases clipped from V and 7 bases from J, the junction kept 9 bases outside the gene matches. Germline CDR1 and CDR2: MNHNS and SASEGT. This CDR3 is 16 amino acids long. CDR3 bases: TGTGCCAGCAGTGAAGCGGTGCGGACTAGAGGGAATGAGCAGTTCTTC. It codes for CASSEAVRTRGNEQFF.

The CDR3 nucleotides are TGTGCCAGCAGCACGGGACTCCATCGGCCCTACGAGCAGTACTTC. It translates to CASSTGLHRPYEQYF. The rearrangement uses TRBV5-5 and TRBJ2-7; TRBD2 is a possible D gene (6 bases). Trimming shortened V by 4 bases and J by 2 bases, and 16 bases separated the two germline ends. This CDR3 comprises 15 residues. Germline V gene sequence: CDR1 SGHKS, CDR2 YYEKEE (reference sequence).

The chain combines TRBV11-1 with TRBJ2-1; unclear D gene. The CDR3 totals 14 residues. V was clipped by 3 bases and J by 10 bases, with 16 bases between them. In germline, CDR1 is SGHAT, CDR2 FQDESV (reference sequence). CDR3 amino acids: CASSFGSTFGEQFF. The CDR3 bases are TGTGCCAGCAGCTTCGGATCAACCTTCGGGGAGCAGTTCTTC.

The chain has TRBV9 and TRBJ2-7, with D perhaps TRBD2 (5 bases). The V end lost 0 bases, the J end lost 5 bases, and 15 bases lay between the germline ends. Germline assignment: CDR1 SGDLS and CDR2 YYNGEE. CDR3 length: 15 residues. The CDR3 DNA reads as TGTGCCAGCAGCGTAGACGGACTCCCGGGTCACGAGCAGTACTTC. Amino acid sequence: CASSVDGLPGHEQYF.

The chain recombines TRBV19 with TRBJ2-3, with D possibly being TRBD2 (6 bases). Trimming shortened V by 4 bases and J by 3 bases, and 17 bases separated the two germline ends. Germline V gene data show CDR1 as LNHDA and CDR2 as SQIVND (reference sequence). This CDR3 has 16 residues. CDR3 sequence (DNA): TGTGCCAGTAGTAAGGGACGGGGAGGATGGACAGATACGCAGTATTTT. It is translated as CASSKGRGGWTDTQYF.

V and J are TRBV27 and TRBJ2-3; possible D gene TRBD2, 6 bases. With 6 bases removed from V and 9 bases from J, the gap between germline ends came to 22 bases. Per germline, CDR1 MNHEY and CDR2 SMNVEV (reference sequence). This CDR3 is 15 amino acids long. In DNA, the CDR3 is TGTGCCAGCAGACCCCAGCGGCAGAGCGGGTTGACGCAGTATTTT. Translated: CASRPQRQSGLTQYF.

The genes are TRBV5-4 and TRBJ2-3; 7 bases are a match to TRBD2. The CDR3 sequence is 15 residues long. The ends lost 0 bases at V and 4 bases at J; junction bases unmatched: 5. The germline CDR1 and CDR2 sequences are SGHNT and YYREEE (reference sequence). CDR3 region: CASSLGGGIADTQYF. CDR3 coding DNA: TGTGCCAGCAGCTTGGGCGGGGGAATCGCAGATACGCAGTATTTT.

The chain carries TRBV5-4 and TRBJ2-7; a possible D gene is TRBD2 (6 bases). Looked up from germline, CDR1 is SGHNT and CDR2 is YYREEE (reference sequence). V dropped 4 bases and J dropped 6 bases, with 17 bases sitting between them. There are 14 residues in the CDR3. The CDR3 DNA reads TGTGCCAGCAGCCTCTGGAGGGCCCATGGCGAGCAGTACTTC. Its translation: CASSLWRAHGEQYF. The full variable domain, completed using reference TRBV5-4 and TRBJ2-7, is ETGVTQSPTHLIKTRGQQVTLRCSSQSGHNTVSWYQQALGQGPQFIFQYYREEENGRGNFPPRFSGLQFPNYSSELNVNALELDDSALYLCASSLWRAHGEQYFGPGTRLTVT.

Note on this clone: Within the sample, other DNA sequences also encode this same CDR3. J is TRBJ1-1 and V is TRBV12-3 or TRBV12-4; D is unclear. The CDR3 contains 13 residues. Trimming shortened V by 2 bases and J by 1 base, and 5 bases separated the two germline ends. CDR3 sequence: CASSLSGNTEAFF. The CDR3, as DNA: TGTGCCAGCAGTTTATCCGGGAACACTGAAGCTTTCTTT.

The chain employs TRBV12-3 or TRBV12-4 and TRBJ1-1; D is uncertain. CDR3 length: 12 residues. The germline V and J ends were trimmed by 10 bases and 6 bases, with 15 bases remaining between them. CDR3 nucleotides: TGTGCCACCACGGGGAGAAGGTCTGAAGCTTTCTTT. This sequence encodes CATTGRRSEAFF.

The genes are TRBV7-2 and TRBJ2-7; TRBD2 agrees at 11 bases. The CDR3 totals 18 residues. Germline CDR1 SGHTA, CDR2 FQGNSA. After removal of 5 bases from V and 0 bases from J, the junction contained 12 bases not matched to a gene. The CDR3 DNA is TGTGCCAGCAGCCCAAGGAGGGCTAGCGGGGGGCCCTCCTACGAGCAGTACTTC. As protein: CASSPRRASGGPSYEQYF.

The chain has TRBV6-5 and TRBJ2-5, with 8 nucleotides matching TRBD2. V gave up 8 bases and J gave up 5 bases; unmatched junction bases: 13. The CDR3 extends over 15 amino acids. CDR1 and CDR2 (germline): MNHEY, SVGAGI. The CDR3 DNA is TGTGCCAGCTACCCGCAAACAGCGGGAGAGGAGACCCAGTACTTC. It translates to CASYPQTAGEETQYF.

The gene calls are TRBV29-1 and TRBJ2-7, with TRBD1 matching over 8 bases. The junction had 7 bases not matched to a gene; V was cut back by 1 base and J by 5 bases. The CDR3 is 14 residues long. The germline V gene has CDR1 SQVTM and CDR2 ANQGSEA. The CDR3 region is CSVEGPWTGNEQYF. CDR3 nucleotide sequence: TGCAGCGTTGAAGGGCCGTGGACAGGGAACGAGCAGTACTTC.

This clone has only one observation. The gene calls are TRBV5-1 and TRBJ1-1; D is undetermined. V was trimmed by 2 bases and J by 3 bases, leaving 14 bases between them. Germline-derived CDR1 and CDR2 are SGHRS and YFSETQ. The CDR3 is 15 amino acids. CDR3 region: CASSFWTGRDTEAFF. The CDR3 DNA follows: TGCGCCAGCAGCTTTTGGACCGGGAGGGACACTGAAGCTTTCTTT.

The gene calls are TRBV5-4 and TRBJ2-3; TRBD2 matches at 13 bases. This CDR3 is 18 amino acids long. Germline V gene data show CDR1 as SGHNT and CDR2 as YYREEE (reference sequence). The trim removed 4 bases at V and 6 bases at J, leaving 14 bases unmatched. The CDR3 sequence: CASSLAGGLAGAGDTQYF. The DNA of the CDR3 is TGTGCCAGCAGCCTGGCCGGTGGACTAGCGGGAGCGGGGGATACGCAGTATTTT.

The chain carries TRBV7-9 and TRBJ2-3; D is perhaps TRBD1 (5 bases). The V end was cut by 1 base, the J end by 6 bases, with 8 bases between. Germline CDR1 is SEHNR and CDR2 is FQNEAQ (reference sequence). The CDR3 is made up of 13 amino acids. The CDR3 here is CASSLGTMDTQYF. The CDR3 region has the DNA TGTGCCAGCAGCTTAGGGACAATGGATACGCAGTATTTT.

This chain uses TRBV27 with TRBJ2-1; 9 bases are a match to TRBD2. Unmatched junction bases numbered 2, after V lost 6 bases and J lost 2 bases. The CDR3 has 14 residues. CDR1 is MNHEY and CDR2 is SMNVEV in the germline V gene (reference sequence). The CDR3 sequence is CASRGGGAYNEQFF. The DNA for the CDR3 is TGTGCCAGCAGAGGCGGGGGGGCCTACAATGAGCAGTTCTTC.

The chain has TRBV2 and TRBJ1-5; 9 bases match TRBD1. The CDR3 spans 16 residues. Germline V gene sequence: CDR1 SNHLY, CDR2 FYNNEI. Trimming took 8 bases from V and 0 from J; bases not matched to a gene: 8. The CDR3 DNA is TGTGCCAGCCAACGACAGGGGGTGAATAGCAATCAGCCCCAGCATTTT. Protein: CASQRQGVNSNQPQHF.

The chain's CDR3 is CASSYSWGTKQETQYF. The DNA for the CDR3 is TGTGCCAGCAGTTACAGTTGGGGGACAAAACAAGAGACCCAGTACTTC. This chain links TRBV6-2 or TRBV6-3 with TRBJ2-5, with D possibly TRBD1 on 6 matching bases. The CDR3 runs to 16 residues. Trimming stripped 2 bases from V and 2 bases from J, with 15 bases between. The germline gives CDR1 MNHEY, CDR2 SVGEGT.

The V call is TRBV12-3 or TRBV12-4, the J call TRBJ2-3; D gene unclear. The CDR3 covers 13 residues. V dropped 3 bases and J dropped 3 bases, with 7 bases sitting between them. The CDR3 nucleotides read TGTGCCAGCAGTTTTCGGCGGACAGATACGCAGTATTTT. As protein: CASSFRRTDTQYF.

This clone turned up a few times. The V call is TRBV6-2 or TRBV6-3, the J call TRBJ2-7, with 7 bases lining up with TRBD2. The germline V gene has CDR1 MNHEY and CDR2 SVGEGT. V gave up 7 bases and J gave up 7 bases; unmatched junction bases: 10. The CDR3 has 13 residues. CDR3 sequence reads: CASIPGLVGEQYF. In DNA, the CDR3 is TGTGCCAGCATCCCCGGACTAGTTGGGGAGCAGTACTTC.

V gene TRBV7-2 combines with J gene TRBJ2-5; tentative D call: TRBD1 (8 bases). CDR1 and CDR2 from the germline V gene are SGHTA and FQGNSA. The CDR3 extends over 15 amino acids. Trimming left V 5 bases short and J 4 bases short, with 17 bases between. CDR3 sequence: CASSRQRGQVETQYF. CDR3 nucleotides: TGTGCCAGCAGCCGCCAGCGGGGACAGGTAGAGACCCAGTACTTC. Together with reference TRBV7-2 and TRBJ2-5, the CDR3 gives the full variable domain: GAGVSQSPSNKVTEKGKDVELRCDPISGHTALYWYRQSLGQGLEFLIYFQGNSAPDKSGLPSDRFSAERTGGSVSTLTIQRTQQEDSAVYLCASSRQRGQVETQYFGPGTRLLVL.

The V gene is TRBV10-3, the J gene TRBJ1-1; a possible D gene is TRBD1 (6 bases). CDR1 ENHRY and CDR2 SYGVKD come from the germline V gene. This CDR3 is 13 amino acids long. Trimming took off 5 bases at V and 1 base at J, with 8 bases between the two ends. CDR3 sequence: CAISKDRNTEAFF. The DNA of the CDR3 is TGTGCCATCAGTAAGGACAGGAACACTGAAGCTTTCTTT.

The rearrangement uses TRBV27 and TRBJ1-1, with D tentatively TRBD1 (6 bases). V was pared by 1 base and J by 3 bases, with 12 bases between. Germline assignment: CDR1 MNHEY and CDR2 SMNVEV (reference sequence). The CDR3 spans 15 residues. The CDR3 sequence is CASSLWEGGDTEAFF. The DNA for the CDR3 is TGTGCCAGCAGTTTATGGGAGGGGGGGGACACTGAAGCTTTCTTT.

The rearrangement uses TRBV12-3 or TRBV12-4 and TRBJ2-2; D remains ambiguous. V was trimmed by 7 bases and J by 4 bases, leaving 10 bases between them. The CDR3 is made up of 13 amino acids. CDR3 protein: CASTSTRTGELFF. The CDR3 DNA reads TGTGCCAGCACCTCAACACGCACCGGGGAGCTGTTTTTT.